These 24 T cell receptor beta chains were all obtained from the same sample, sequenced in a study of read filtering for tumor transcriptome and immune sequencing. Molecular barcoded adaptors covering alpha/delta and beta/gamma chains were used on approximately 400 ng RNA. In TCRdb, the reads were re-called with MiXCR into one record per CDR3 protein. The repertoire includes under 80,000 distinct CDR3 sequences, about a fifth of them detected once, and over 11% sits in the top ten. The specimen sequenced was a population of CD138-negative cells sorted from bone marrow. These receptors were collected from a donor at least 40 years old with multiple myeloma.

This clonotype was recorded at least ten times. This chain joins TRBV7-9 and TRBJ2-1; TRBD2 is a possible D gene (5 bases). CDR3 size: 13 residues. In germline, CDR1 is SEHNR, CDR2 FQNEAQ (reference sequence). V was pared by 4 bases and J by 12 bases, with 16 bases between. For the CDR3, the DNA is TGTGCCAGCAGCTCCCACACCGGGGTGGGGCAGTTCTTC. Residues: CASSSHTGVGQFF.

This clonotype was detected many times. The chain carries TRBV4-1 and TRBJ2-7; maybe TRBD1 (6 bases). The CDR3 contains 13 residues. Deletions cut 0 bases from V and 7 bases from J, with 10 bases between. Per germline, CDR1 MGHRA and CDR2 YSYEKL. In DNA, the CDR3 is TGCGCCAGCAGCCAAGAGGACAGTCGGGAGCAGTACTTC. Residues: CASSQEDSREQYF.

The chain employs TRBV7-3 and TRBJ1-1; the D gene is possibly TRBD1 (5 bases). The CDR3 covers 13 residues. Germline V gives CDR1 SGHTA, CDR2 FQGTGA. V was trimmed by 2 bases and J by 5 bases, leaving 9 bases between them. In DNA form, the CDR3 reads TGTGCCAGCAGCTTAGGGGCGGAAACTGAAGCTTTCTTT. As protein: CASSLGAETEAFF.

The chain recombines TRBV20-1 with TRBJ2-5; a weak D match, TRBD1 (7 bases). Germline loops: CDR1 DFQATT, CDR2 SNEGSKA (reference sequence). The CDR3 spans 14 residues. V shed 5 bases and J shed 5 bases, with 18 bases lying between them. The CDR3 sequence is CSAPGAGGMETQYF. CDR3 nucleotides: TGCAGTGCTCCGGGGGCAGGGGGTATGGAGACCCAGTACTTC.

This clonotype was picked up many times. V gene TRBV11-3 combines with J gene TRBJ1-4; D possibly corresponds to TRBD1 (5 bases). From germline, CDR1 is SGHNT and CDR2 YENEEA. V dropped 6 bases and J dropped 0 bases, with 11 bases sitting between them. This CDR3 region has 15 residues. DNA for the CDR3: TGTGCCAGCAGTTTCTCGGGGGCAACTAATGAAAAACTGTTTTTT. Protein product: CASSFSGATNEKLFF.

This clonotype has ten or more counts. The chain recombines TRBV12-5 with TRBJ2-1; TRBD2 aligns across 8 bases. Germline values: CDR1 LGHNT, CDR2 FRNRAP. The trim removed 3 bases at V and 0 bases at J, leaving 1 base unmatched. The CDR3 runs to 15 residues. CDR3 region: CASGLAGDSYNEQFF. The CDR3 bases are TGTGCTAGTGGTTTAGCGGGGGACTCCTACAATGAGCAGTTCTTC.

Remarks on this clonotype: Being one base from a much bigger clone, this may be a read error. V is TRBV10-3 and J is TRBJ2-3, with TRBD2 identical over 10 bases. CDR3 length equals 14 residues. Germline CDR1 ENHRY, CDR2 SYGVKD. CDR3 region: CAVSGASGGDTQYF. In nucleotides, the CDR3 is TGTGCCGTCAGTGGTGCTAGCGGGGGAGATACGCAGTATTTT.

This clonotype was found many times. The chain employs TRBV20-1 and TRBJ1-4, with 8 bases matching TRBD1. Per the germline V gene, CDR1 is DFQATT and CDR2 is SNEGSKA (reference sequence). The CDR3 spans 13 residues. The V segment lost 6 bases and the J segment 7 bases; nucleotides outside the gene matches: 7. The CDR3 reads CSAERQGSEKLFF. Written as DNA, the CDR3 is TGCAGTGCCGAACGACAGGGGAGTGAAAAACTGTTTTTT.

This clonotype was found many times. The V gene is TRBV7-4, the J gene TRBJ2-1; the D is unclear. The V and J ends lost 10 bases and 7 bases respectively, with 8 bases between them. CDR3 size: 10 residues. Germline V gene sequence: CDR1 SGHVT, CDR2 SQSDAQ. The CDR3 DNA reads TGTGCCACTGGGTTAAATGAGCAGTTCTTC. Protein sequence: CATGLNEQFF. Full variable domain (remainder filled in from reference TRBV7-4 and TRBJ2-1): GAGVSQSPRYKVAKRGRDVALRCDSISGHVTLYWYRQTLGQGSEVLTYSQSDAQRDKSGRPSGRFSAERPERSVSTLKIQRTEQGDSAVYLCATGLNEQFFGPGTRLTVL.

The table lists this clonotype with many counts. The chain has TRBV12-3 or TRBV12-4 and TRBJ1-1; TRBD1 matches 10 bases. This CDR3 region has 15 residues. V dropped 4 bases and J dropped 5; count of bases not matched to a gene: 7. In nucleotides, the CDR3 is TGTGCCAGCAGTTCGGGACAGGGGATTCGGACTGAAGCTTTCTTT. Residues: CASSSGQGIRTEAFF.

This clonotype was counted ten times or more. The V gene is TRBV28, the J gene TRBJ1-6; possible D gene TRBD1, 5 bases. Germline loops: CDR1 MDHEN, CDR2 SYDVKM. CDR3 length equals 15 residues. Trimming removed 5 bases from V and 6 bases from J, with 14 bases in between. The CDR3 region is CASSTQTVSNSPLHF. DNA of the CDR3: TGTGCCAGCAGTACCCAGACAGTTTCTAATTCACCCCTCCACTTT.

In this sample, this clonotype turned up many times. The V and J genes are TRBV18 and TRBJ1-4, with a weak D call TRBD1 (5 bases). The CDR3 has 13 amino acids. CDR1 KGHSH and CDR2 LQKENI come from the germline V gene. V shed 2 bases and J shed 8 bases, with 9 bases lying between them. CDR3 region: CASSPGAGEKLFF. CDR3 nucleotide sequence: TGTGCCAGCTCACCAGGGGCCGGGGAAAAACTGTTTTTT.

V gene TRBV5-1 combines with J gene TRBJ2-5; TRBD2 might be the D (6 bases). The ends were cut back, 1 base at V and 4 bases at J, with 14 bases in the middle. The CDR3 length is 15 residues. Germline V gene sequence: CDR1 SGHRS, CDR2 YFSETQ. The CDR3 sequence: CASSLPGLGRETQYF. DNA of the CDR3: TGCGCCAGCAGCTTGCCGGGACTGGGGCGAGAGACCCAGTACTTC.

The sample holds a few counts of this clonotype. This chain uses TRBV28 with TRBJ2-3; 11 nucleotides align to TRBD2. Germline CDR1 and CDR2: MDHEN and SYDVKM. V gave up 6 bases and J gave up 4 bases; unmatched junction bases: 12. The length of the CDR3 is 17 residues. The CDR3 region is CASSLMTSGAASDTQYF. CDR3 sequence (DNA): TGTGCCAGCAGCCTAATGACTAGCGGGGCGGCCTCAGATACGCAGTATTTT.

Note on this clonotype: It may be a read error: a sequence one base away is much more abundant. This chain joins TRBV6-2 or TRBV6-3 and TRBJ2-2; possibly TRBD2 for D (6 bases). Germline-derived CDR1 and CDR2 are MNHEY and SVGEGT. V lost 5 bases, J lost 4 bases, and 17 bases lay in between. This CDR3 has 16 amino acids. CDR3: CASSRDGGVRTGELFF. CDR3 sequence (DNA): TGTGCCAGCAGTCGGGACGGGGGTGTTCGCACCGGGGAGCTGTTTTTT.

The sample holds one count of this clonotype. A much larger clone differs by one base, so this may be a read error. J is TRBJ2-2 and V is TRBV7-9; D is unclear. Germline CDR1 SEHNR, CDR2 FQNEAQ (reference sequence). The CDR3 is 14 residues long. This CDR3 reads CASSLGTNTWELFF. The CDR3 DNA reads TGTGCCAGCAGCTTAGGCACGAACACCTGGGAGCTGTTTTTT. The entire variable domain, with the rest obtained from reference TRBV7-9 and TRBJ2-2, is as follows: DTGVSQNPRHKITKRGQNVTFRCDPISEHNRLYWYRQTLGQGPEFLTYFQNEAQLEKSRLLSDRFSAERPKGSFSTLEIQRTEQGDSAMYLCASSLGTNTWELFFGEGSRLTVL.

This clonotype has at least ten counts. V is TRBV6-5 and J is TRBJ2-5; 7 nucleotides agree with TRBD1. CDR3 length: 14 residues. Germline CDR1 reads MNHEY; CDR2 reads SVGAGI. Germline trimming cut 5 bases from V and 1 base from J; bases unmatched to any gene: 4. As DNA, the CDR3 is TGTGCCAGCAGTGCTGGGACAGCCCAAGAGACCCAGTACTTC. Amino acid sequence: CASSAGTAQETQYF.

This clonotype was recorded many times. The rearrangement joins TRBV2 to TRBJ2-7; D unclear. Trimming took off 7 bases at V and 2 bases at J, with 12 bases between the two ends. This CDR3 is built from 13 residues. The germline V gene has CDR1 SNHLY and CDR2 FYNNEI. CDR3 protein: CASNRPPPYEQYF. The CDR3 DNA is TGTGCCAGCAATAGGCCCCCACCCTACGAGCAGTACTTC.

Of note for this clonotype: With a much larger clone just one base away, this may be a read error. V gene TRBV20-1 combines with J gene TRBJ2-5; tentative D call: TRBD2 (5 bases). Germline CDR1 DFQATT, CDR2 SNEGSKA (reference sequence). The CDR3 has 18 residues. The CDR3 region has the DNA TGCATTGCTAGTGATGGTGCTGTGCCTAGAGGGCGTCAGGAGACCCAGTACTTC. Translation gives CIASDGAVPRGRQETQYF.

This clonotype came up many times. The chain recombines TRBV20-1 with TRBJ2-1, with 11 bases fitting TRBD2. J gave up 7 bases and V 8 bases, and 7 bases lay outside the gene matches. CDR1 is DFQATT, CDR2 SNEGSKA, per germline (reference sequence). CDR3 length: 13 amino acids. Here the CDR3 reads CSSLAGGGNEQFF. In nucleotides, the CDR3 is TGCAGTTCCTTAGCGGGAGGGGGTAATGAGCAGTTCTTC.

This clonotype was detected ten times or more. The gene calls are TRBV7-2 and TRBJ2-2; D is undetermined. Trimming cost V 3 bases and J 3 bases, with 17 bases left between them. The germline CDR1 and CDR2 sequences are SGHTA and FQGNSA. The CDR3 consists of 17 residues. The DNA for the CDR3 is TGTGCCAGCAGCTTCGCAGGAGCCATCACCTACACCGGGGAGCTGTTTTTT. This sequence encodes CASSFAGAITYTGELFF.

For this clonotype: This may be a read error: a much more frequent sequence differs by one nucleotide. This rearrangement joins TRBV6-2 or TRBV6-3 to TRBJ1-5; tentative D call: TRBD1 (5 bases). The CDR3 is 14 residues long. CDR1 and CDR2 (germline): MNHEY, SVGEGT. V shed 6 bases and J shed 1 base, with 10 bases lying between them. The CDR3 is CASSRGPSNQPQHF. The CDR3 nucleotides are TGTGCCAGCAGCCGGGGACCGAGCAATCAGCCCCAGCATTTT.

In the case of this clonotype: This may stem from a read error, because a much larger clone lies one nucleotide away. CDR3 sequence: CDSSFVGNYEQYF. The CDR3 DNA reads as TGTGACAGCAGCTTTGTCGGAAACTACGAGCAGTACTTC. J is TRBJ2-7 and V is TRBV7-9; D is unclear. Per germline, CDR1 SEHNR and CDR2 FQNEAQ (reference sequence). The CDR3 totals 13 residues.

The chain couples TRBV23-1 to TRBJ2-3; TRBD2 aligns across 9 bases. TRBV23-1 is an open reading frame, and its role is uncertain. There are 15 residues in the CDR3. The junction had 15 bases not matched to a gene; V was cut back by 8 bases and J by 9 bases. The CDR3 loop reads CASAKGRGGPVTQYF. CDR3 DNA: TGCGCCAGCGCGAAGGGGCGGGGGGGCCCGGTAACGCAGTATTTT.